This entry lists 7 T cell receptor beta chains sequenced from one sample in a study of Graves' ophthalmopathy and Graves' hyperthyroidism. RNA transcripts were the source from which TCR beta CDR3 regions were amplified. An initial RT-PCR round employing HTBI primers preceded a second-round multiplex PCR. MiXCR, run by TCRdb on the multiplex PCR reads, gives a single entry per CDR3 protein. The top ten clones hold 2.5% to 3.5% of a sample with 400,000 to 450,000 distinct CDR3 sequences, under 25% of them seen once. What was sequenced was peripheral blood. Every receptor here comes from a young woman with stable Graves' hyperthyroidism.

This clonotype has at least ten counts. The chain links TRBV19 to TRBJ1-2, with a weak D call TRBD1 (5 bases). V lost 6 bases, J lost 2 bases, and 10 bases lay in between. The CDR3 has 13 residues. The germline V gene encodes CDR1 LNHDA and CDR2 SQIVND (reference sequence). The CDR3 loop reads CASSNGGNYGYTF. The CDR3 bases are TGTGCCAGTAGCAACGGGGGAAACTATGGCTACACCTTC.

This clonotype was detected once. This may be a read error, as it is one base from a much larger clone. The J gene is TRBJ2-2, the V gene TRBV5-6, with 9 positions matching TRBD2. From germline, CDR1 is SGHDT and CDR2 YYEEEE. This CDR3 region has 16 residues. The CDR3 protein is CASSFGLAPNTGELCF. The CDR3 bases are TGTGCCAGCAGCTTTGGACTAGCGCCGAACACCGGGGAGCTGTGTTTT.

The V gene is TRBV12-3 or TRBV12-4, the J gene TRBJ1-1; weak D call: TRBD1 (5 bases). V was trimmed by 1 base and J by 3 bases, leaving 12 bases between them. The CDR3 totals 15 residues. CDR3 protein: CASSLVWQGDTEAFF. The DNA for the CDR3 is TGTGCCAGCAGTTTAGTATGGCAGGGAGACACTGAAGCTTTCTTT.

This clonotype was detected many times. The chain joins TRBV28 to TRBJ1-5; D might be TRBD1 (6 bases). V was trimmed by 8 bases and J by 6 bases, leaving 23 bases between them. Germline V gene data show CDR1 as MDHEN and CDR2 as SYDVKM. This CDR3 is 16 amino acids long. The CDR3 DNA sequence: TGTGCCAGCTTATTAAAACGGGGGGGGCGGCTTCAGCCCCAGCATTTT. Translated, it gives CASLLKRGGRLQPQHF. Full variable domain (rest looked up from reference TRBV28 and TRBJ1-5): DVKVTQSSRYLVKRTGEKVFLECVQDMDHENMFWYRQDPGLGLRLIYFSYDVKMKEKGDIPEGYSVSREKKERFSLILESASTNQTSMYLCASLLKRGGRLQPQHFGDGTRLSIL.

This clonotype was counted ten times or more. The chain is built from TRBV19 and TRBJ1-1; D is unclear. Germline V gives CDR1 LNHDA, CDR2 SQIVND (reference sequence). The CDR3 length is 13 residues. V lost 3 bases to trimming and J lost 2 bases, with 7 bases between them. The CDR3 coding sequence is TGTGCCAGTAGTATCTGGGTAAACACTGAAGCTTTCTTT. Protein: CASSIWVNTEAFF.

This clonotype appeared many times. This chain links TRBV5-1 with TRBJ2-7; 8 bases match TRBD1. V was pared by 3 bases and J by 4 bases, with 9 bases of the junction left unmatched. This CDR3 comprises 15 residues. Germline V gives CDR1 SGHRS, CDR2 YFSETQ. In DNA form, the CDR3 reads TGCGCCAGCAGCTCCTTACAGGGGGGTGAGTACGAGCAGTACTTC. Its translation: CASSSLQGGEYEQYF.

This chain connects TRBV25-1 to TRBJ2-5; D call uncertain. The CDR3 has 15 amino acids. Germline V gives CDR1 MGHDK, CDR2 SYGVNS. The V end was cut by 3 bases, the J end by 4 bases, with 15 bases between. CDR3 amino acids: CASSDPRQVTETQYF. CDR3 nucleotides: TGTGCCAGCAGTGACCCCCGGCAGGTGACAGAGACCCAGTACTTC.